The rows below give T cell receptor beta chains drawn from one sample of a study of regulatory T cells in long-lasting Graves disease. TCRdb independently ran MiXCR on the multiplex PCR reads; one entry per CDR3 protein. The sample carries about 350,000 distinct CDR3 sequences, about 17% recorded once. These data were also reused for a study on T cells in Graves' hyperthyroidism and ophthalmopathy.

The sample was peripheral blood mononuclear cells (PBMCs), taken at new diagnosis, from a patient treated with antithyroid drugs. These receptor sequences come from a woman aged 18-29 years with Graves disease. CDR3s include the opening cysteine and the closing phenylalanine or tryptophan. D genes are given only for firm matches. Rows may omit the clone size; those that give it use once, few, many or a size class.

j_call v_call clone_size d_call cdr3_aa cdr3_nt
TRBJ1-4 TRBV18 many TRBD1 CASSTRDSLNEKLFF TGTGCCAGCTCAACCCGGGACAGTCTAAATGAAAAACTGTTTTTT
TRBJ2-2 TRBV5-4 - TRBD1 CASSSLDRGGSRELFF TGTGCCAGCAGTTCGCTGGACAGGGGTGGTTCAAGGGAGCTGTTTTTT
TRBJ2-2 TRBV2 many - CASNVLTRTGELFF TGTGCCAGCAATGTCCTAACGAGAACCGGGGAGCTGTTTTTT
TRBJ1-2 TRBV12-3/TRBV12-4 few TRBD1 CASRPTGTASYGYTF TGTGCCAGCAGACCAACCGGGACAGCCAGCTATGGCTACACCTTC
TRBJ2-2 TRBV2 - TRBD2 CASSEPGGRVVTGELFF TGTGCCAGCAGTGAACCGGGGGGGAGGGTCGTCACCGGGGAGCTGTTTTTT
TRBJ1-2 TRBV4-1 - - CASSQPGQPSYGYTF TGCGCCAGCAGCCAGCCAGGACAGCCCTCCTATGGCTACACCTTC
TRBJ2-5 TRBV5-1 many TRBD1 CASSRWGTAQETQYF TGCGCCAGCAGCAGATGGGGGACAGCACAAGAGACCCAGTACTTC
TRBJ2-2 TRBV6-5 many TRBD2 CASSSRAGTSGRTGELFF TGTGCCAGCAGTTCCCGCGCCGGGACTAGCGGGAGAACCGGGGAGCTGTTTTTT
TRBJ2-1 TRBV3-1 many TRBD2 CASSQGSGGYNEQFF TGTGCCAGCAGCCAAGGTAGCGGGGGCTACAATGAGCAGTTCTTC
TRBJ1-5 TRBV9 many - CASSVADTGSGPQHF TGTGCCAGCAGCGTAGCCGATACAGGGTCGGGGCCCCAGCATTTT
TRBJ1-1 TRBV19 - TRBD1 CASKGQGGSVTEAFF TGTGCCAGTAAGGGGCAGGGGGGGTCGGTCACTGAAGCTTTCTTT
TRBJ2-1 TRBV6-1 few TRBD2 CASRGVREASYNEQFF TGTGCCAGCAGGGGTGTGCGGGAGGCCTCCTACAATGAGCAGTTCTTC
TRBJ2-1 TRBV20-1 few - CSATAGSSYNEQFF TGCAGTGCTACCGCGGGGAGCTCCTACAATGAGCAGTTCTTC
TRBJ2-4 TRBV5-6 many - CASSLAGTAKNIQYF TGTGCCAGCAGCTTGGCCGGGACAGCCAAAAACATTCAGTACTTC
TRBJ2-5 TRBV15 - - CATSRVQGSQETQYF TGTGCCACCAGCAGAGTCCAGGGATCCCAAGAGACCCAGTACTTC
TRBJ1-5 TRBV27 few TRBD1 CASRRGQGASNQPQHF TGTGCCAGCCGTAGGGGTCAGGGGGCTAGCAATCAGCCCCAGCATTTT
TRBJ2-7 TRBV4-1 few - CASSQLGEGSYEQYF TGCGCCAGCAGCCAGTTAGGGGAAGGTTCCTACGAGCAGTACTTC
TRBJ1-5 TRBV19 - TRBD1 CASRETGKGNQPQHF TGTGCCAGTAGAGAGACAGGGAAAGGCAATCAGCCCCAGCATTTT
TRBJ2-2 TRBV5-1 - TRBD1 CASSFPAIQGAPLSSRELFF TGCGCCAGCAGCTTTCCCGCAATACAGGGGGCCCCTCTCAGTTCGCGGGAGCTGTTTTTT
TRBJ1-2 TRBV5-1 many - CASSSSPTGWNGYTF TGCGCCAGCAGCTCAAGTCCGACAGGTTGGAATGGCTACACCTTC
TRBJ1-2 TRBV12-5 - - CASGLVDRDNYGYTF TGTGCTAGTGGTTTGGTCGACCGGGACAACTATGGCTACACCTTC
TRBJ2-1 TRBV30 many TRBD2 CAWSSGIGPNEQFF TGTGCCTGGAGTAGCGGGATTGGGCCCAATGAGCAGTTCTTC
TRBJ2-7 TRBV12-5 many - CASAKWDTAYEQYF TGTGCTAGTGCAAAGTGGGACACAGCCTACGAGCAGTACTTC
TRBJ1-2 TRBV12-3/TRBV12-4 many - CASKGSIYGYTF TGTGCCAGCAAGGGCAGCATCTATGGCTACACCTTC
TRBJ1-5 TRBV19 few TRBD1 CASSPPGQGDNQPQHF TGTGCCAGTAGTCCCCCCGGACAGGGCGACAATCAGCCCCAGCATTTT
TRBJ2-1 TRBV20-1 many TRBD2 CSAWNLRLAGNNEQFF TGCAGTGCCTGGAACCTCCGACTAGCGGGAAACAATGAGCAGTTCTTC
TRBJ1-5 TRBV2 - - CASSEDRLRQPQHF TGTGCCAGCAGTGAAGACAGATTAAGACAGCCCCAGCATTTT
TRBJ2-2 TRBV7-8 - - CASFEGRATGELFF TGTGCCAGCTTTGAAGGGCGGGCCACCGGGGAGCTGTTTTTT
TRBJ1-4 TRBV7-9 - - CASSFQEKLFF TGTGCCAGCAGCTTCCAGGAAAAACTGTTTTTT
TRBJ1-6 TRBV3-1 many - CASSQGGGRRGSPLHF TGTGCCAGCAGCCAAGGGGGGGGGCGCAGGGGATCACCCCTCCACTTT
TRBJ2-5 TRBV11-2 many - CASSFAGWKETQYF TGTGCCAGCAGCTTTGCGGGATGGAAAGAGACCCAGTACTTC
TRBJ1-1 TRBV27 - TRBD1 CASSLTGTMDAFF TGTGCCAGCAGCCTGACAGGGACAATGGATGCTTTCTTT
TRBJ2-1 TRBV5-1 many TRBD2 CASVQGPAGGRSPYNEQFF TGCGCCAGCGTTCAGGGACCAGCGGGAGGGCGATCGCCCTACAATGAGCAGTTCTTC
TRBJ2-3 TRBV29-1 few - CSVGQENTDTQYF TGCAGCGTTGGACAGGAGAACACAGATACGCAGTATTTT
TRBJ2-5 TRBV30 many - CAWSVAGPTGTQYF TGTGCCTGGAGTGTTGCCGGGCCAACTGGAACCCAGTACTTC
TRBJ2-2 TRBV11-2 many - CASSFYGGHTGELFF TGTGCCAGCAGCTTTTACGGGGGCCACACCGGGGAGCTGTTTTTT
TRBJ2-3 TRBV28 many - CASSLRTPGVDTQYF TGTGCCAGCAGTTTACGGACTCCGGGGGTGGATACGCAGTATTTT
TRBJ1-1 TRBV5-1 many - CASSTARQANTEAFF TGCGCCAGCAGCACCGCCCGACAGGCGAACACTGAAGCTTTCTTT
TRBJ2-7 TRBV4-2 - TRBD2 CASSQASGGAYEQYF TGTGCCAGCAGCCAAGCTAGCGGAGGGGCCTACGAGCAGTACTTC
TRBJ1-2 TRBV9 - - CASSPEPTGSVDGYTF TGTGCCAGCAGCCCCGAACCCACAGGGTCAGTGGATGGCTACACCTTC
TRBJ2-1 TRBV20-1 few - CSASGSVVTYNEQFF TGCAGTGCTAGTGGGTCCGTAGTAACCTACAATGAGCAGTTCTTC
TRBJ2-3 TRBV15 many - CATRLDPSTDTQYF TGTGCCACCAGACTGGACCCTAGCACAGATACGCAGTATTTT
TRBJ2-1 TRBV6-1 few - CASSVAGLSEQFF TGTGCCAGCAGCGTGGCGGGGTTGAGTGAGCAGTTCTTC
TRBJ2-1 TRBV6-2/TRBV6-3 - - CASSPGTARDNEQFF TGTGCCAGCAGTCCCGGGACTGCCCGCGACAATGAGCAGTTCTTC
TRBJ1-5 TRBV6-1 many TRBD1 CASSKDRGVGQPQHF TGTGCCAGCAGTAAAGACAGGGGAGTTGGTCAGCCCCAGCATTTT
TRBJ2-1 TRBV20-1 - - CSATGTATYNEQFF TGCAGTGCAACCGGGACCGCCACCTACAATGAGCAGTTCTTC
TRBJ2-1 TRBV5-4 - TRBD1 CASSFDAGGYGYNEQFF TGTGCCAGCAGCTTCGATGCAGGGGGCTATGGTTACAATGAGCAGTTCTTC
TRBJ1-1 TRBV18 many - CASSSGGHRNTEAFF TGTGCCAGCTCATCAGGAGGACACAGGAACACTGAAGCTTTCTTT
TRBJ1-5 TRBV28 few TRBD1 CASRNRGTPTQPQHF TGTGCCAGCAGAAACAGGGGCACCCCCACACAGCCCCAGCATTTT
TRBJ2-7 TRBV3-1 many TRBD2 CASSSSGRLNEQYF TGTGCCAGCAGCTCTAGCGGGAGGCTCAACGAGCAGTACTTC
TRBJ2-7 TRBV6-1 - TRBD2 CASSPAGGPSYEQYF TGTGCCAGCAGCCCGGCGGGAGGGCCCTCCTACGAGCAGTACTTC
TRBJ1-2 TRBV2 - - CASSVSSGIGENYGYTF TGTGCCAGCAGCGTATCTTCCGGGATAGGGGAAAACTATGGCTACACCTTC
TRBJ2-7 TRBV3-1 many TRBD2 CASSQGAAGTSYF TGTGCCAGCAGCCAAGGGGCCGCCGGGACTAGTTACTTC
TRBJ2-1 TRBV20-1 many TRBD2 CSAQFLAGASYNEQFF TGCAGTGCCCAGTTTCTAGCGGGAGCTTCGTACAATGAGCAGTTCTTC
TRBJ1-2 TRBV2 many - CASSPTLQGYYGYTF TGTGCCAGCAGTCCAACCTTACAGGGCTACTATGGCTACACCTTC
TRBJ2-1 TRBV5-5 many TRBD2 CASSLRETDNEQFF TGTGCCAGCAGTCTGCGGGAGACCGACAATGAGCAGTTCTTC
TRBJ1-5 TRBV27 few TRBD1 CASSFGAGGRPQHF TGTGCCAGCAGTTTTGGGGCAGGGGGCCGGCCCCAGCATTTT
TRBJ2-1 TRBV7-9 many TRBD2 CASSSGLAAPREQFF TGTGCCAGCAGCTCGGGACTAGCGGCCCCTCGTGAGCAGTTCTTC
TRBJ2-7 TRBV7-8 many TRBD1 CASSLGDRGYEQYF TGTGCCAGCAGCTTAGGGGACAGGGGGTACGAGCAGTACTTC
TRBJ2-1 TRBV5-1 once TRBD2 CASSLSSGGPYNEQFF TGCGCCAGCAGCCTTTCTAGCGGGGGCCCCTACAATGAGCAGTTCTTC